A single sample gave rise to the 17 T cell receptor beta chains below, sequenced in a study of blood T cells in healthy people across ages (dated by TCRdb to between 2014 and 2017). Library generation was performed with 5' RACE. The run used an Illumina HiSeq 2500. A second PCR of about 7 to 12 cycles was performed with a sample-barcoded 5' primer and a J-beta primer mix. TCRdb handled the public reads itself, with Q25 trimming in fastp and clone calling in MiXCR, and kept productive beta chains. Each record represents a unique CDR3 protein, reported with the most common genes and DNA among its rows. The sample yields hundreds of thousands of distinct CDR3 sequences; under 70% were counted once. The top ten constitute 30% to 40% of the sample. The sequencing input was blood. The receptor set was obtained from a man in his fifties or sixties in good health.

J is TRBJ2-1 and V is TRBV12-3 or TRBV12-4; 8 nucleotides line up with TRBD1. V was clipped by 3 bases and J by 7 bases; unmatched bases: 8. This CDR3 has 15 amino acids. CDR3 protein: CASSFGRGHGNEQFF. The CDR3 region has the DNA TGTGCCAGCAGTTTCGGCAGGGGGCATGGGAATGAGCAGTTCTTC.

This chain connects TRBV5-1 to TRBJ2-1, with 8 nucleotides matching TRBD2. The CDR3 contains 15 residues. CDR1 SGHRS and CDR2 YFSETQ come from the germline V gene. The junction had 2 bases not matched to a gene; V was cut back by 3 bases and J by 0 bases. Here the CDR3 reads CASSSGGFSYNEQFF. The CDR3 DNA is TGCGCCAGCAGCTCGGGGGGGTTCTCCTACAATGAGCAGTTCTTC.

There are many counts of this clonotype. The CDR3, as DNA: TGCAGTGCTACCTCATGGGAGGGGGGGACCTACGAGCAGTACTTC. It is translated as CSATSWEGGTYEQYF. The chain recombines TRBV20-1 with TRBJ2-7; D perhaps matches TRBD2 (7 bases). V lost 4 bases and J 2 bases, leaving 18 bases between the germline ends. CDR3 length: 15 residues. The V gene's germline CDR1 is DFQATT and CDR2 SNEGSKA (reference sequence).

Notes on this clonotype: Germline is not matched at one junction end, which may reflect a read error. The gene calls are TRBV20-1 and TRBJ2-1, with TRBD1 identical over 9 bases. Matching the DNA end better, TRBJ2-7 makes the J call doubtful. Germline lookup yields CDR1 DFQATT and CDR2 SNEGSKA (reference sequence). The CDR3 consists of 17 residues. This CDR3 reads CSARRRTGTGTYNEQYF. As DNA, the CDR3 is TGCAGCGCTAGGCGCCGAACCGGGACAGGGACCTACAATGAGCAGTACTTC.

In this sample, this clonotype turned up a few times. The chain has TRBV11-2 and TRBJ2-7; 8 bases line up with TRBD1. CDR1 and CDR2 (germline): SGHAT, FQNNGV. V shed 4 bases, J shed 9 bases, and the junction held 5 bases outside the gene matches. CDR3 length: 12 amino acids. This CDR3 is CASSSRTGTQYF. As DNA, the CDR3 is TGTGCCAGCAGCTCTCGGACAGGGACGCAGTACTTC. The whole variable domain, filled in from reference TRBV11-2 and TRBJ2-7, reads EAGVAQSPRYKIIEKRQSVAFWCNPISGHATLYWYQQILGQGPKLLIQFQNNGVVDDSQLPKDRFSAERLKGVDSTLKIQPAKLEDSAVYLCASSSRTGTQYFGPGTRLTVT.

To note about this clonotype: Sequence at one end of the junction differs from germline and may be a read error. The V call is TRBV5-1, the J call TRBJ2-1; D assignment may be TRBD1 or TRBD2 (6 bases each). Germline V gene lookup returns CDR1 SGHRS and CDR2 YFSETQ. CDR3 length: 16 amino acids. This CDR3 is CASSLAVGGQYNERFF. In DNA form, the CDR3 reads TGCGCCAGCAGCTTGGCCGTCGGGGGCCAATACAATGAGCGGTTCTTC.

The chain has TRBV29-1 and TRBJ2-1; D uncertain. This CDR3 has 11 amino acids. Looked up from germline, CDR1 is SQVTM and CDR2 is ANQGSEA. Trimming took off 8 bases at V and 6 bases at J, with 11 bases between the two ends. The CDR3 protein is CSHSIFNEQFF. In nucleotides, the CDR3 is TGCAGCCACAGTATATTCAATGAGCAGTTCTTC.

Written as DNA, the CDR3 is TGTGCCAGCGTGAAAGCCGGGACAGGGGGCAACTATGGCTACACCTTC. Its protein product is CASVKAGTGGNYGYTF. The chain is built from TRBV6-1 and TRBJ1-2; 12 positions match TRBD1. Trimming removed 8 bases from V and 2 bases from J; junction bases left unmatched: 9. Germline lookup yields CDR1 MNHNS and CDR2 SASEGT. The CDR3 is 16 amino acids.

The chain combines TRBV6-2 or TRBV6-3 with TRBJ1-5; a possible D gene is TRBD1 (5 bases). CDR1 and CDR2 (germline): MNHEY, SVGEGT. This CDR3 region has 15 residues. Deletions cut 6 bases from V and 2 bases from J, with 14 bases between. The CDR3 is CASRFQGAGNQPQHF. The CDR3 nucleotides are TGTGCCAGCAGATTCCAGGGCGCGGGCAATCAGCCCCAGCATTTT.

This CDR3 is CSAKTGATDTQYF. The DNA of the CDR3 is TGCAGTGCTAAAACAGGGGCCACAGATACGCAGTATTTT. The chain joins TRBV20-1 to TRBJ2-3; 7 bases match TRBD1. This CDR3 spans 13 amino acids. J lost 2 bases, V lost 4 bases, and 3 bases had no gene match. Germline CDR1 reads DFQATT; CDR2 reads SNEGSKA (reference sequence).

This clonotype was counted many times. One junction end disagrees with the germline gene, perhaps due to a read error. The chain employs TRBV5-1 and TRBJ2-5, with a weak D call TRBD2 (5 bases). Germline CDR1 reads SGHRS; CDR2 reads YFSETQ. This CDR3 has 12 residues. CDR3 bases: TGTGCCAGCAGCGGTTCGCAAGAGACCCAGTACTTC. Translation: CASSGSQETQYF.

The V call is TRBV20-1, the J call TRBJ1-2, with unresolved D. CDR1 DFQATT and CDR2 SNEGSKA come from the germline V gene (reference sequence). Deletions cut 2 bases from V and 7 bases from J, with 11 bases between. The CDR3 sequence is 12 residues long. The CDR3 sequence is CSARPQASGYTF. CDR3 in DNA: TGCAGTGCTAGACCCCAGGCATCTGGCTACACCTTC.

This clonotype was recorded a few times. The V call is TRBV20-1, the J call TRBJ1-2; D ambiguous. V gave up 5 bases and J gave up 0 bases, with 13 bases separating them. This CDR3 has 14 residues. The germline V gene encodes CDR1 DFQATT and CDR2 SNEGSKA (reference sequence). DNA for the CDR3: TGCAGTGCTCATCCTGGACGAGCTAACTATGGCTACACCTTC. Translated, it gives CSAHPGRANYGYTF.

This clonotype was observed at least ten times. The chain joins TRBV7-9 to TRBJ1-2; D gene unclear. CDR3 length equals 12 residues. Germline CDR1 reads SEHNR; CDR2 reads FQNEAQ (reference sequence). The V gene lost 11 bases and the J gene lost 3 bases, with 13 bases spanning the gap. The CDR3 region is CAGRRDDYGYTF. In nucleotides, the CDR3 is TGTGCCGGAAGACGGGATGACTATGGCTACACCTTC.

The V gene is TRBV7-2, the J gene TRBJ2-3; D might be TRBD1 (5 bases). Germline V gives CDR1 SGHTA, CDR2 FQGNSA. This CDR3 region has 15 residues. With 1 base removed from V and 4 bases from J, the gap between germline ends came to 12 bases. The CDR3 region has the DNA TGTGCCAGCAGCTTAGTTGCCAGGGAATCAGATACGCAGTATTTT. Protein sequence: CASSLVARESDTQYF.

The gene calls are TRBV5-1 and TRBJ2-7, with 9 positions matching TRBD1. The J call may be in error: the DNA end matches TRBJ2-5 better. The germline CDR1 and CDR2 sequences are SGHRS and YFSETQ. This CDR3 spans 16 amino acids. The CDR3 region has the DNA TGCGCCAGCAGCTTGAATACACAGGGGGCACGAGAGACCCAGTACTTC. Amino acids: CASSLNTQGARETQYF.

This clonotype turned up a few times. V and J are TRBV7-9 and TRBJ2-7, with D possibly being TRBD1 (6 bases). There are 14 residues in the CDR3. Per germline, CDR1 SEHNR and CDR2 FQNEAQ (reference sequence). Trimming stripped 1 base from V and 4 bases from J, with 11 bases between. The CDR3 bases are TGTGCCAGCAGCTTAGTGGGGGCCGGTTACGAGCAGTACTTC. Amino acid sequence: CASSLVGAGYEQYF.